Detailed here is one T cell receptor (beta chain). Its antigen is not known. This sample was taken from a study of cytomegalovirus exposure and HLA in healthy donors. Study in general: In an early release, HLA-typed donors contributed approximately 80 million unique TCR sequences. Most donors, around 81% of a few hundred genotyped, fell in the Caucasian-associated ancestry cluster. Study conclusions and caveats: TCR association rates varied by HLA locus in a later analysis, with DRB1 highest and HLA-C lowest.

The PCR used 60 Vbeta and 13 Jbeta primers. Data came from immunoSEQ multiplex PCR; TCRdb stores just in-frame clones and leaves some out. This sample yields tens of thousands of clones, of which around 53% are seen a single time; more than 5% belongs to the top ten. Germline CDR1 reads LGHNA; CDR2 reads YNFKEQ. The V end lost 2 bases, the J end lost 1 base, and 8 bases lay between the germline ends. The CDR3 consists of 14 residues. The chain has TRBV4-2 and TRBJ2-5; D not resolved. This receptor was obtained from a middle-aged woman in good health and CMV-seropositive. Sequencing used PBMCs. CDR3 loop: CASSQSLSQETQYF. CDR3 coding DNA: TGTGCCAGCAGCCAATCACTCTCCCAAGAGACCCAGTACTTC.